A selection of T cell receptor beta chains follows, all from one sample in a study of T cells in Graves' hyperthyroidism and ophthalmopathy. MiXCR, run by TCRdb on the multiplex PCR reads, gives a single entry per CDR3 protein. The sample yields about 520,000 distinct CDR3 sequences, approximately 25% seen once. Sequencing was performed on blood. These receptors originate from a woman under 40 with Graves' ophthalmopathy. The CDR3 runs from the conserved cysteine through the conserved F or W. A D gene is named only where the DNA matches it firmly. The size of a clone is reported for some rows only, either as once, few or many, or as a class for expanded clones.

V gene	J gene	clone size	D gene	CDR3 DNA	CDR3 protein
TRBV7-9	TRBJ1-1	many	-	TGTGCCAGCAGCAACCTCCGGGAAGGGGCCGCTGAAGCTTTCTTT	CASSNLREGAAEAFF
TRBV6-5	TRBJ1-2	many	-	TGTGCCAGCAGCTACAACAGGGAATCGGGCGGCTACACCTTC	CASSYNRESGGYTF
TRBV12-3/TRBV12-4	TRBJ1-1	many	-	TGTGCCAGCACCCACACCAGGGTGGGGAGCACTGAAGCTTTCTTT	CASTHTRVGSTEAFF
TRBV12-3/TRBV12-4	TRBJ2-7	many	-	TGTGCCAGCAGCCCCCGGGACGCAACCTACGAGCAGTACTTC	CASSPRDATYEQYF
TRBV6-5	TRBJ2-5	many	TRBD2	TGTGCCAGCAGTTATGGCGGGGGACTCCAAGAGACCCAGTACTTC	CASSYGGGLQETQYF
TRBV7-7	TRBJ2-5	many	-	TGTGCTAGCAGCTTAAATCTACGGATCCAAGAGACCCAGTACTTC	CASSLNLRIQETQYF
TRBV5-1	TRBJ2-4	few	-	TGCGCCAGCAGCTGGGGGAAAACAGAAAACATTCAGTACTTC	CASSWGKTENIQYF
TRBV6-5	TRBJ1-1	many	-	TGTGCCAGCAGTTCCCGGGAAGATTGGACTGAAGCTTTCTTT	CASSSREDWTEAFF
TRBV7-7	TRBJ2-6	many	TRBD1	TGTGCTAGCAGCCCAGGGGGCGCTGGGGCCAACGTCCTGACTTTC	CASSPGGAGANVLTF
TRBV5-4	TRBJ2-7	-	-	TGTGCCAGCAGCTTTGGGATATTGGGGGAGCAGTACTTC	CASSFGILGEQYF
TRBV11-2	TRBJ1-2	many	-	TGTGCCAGCAGCCCCCGGACCGAAAGCTATGGCTACACCTTC	CASSPRTESYGYTF
TRBV6-5	TRBJ2-7	few	TRBD2	TGTGCCAGCAGTTACTCCCGAGCGGGGGGCTCCGAGCAGTACTTC	CASSYSRAGGSEQYF
TRBV24-1	TRBJ2-2	many	-	TGTGCCACCAGTGATTTCACGACAGGGAACACCGGGGAGCTGTTTTTT	CATSDFTTGNTGELFF
TRBV6-1	TRBJ1-5	-	-	TGTGCCAGCAGTGAATCAATACGGGGAGGGCAGGGCAATCAGCCCCAGCATTTT	CASSESIRGGQGNQPQHF
TRBV7-3	TRBJ2-2	few	-	TGTGCCAGCAGCTTAGGTGGGGCCGGGGAGCTGTGTTTT	CASSLGGAGELCF
TRBV12-3/TRBV12-4	TRBJ2-7	-	TRBD1	TGTGCCAGCAGTCTGACAGGGAGAAACTACGAGCAGTACTTC	CASSLTGRNYEQYF
TRBV9	TRBJ2-7	-	TRBD1	TGTGCCAGCAGTCGGAGTCCGGACAGGAACGAGCAGTACTTC	CASSRSPDRNEQYF
TRBV19	TRBJ2-7	many	-	TGTGCCAGTACCAAAGGGGGGCAGGCCGGATACGAGCAGTACTTC	CASTKGGQAGYEQYF
TRBV28	TRBJ1-5	-	TRBD1	TGTGCCAGCAGTGCCCCCGGGACAGGGGGTCAGCCCCAGCATTTT	CASSAPGTGGQPQHF
TRBV7-9	TRBJ2-7	-	-	TGTGCCGGATCCGGGACGCCTTTACACCAGTACTTC	CAGSGTPLHQYF
TRBV20-1	TRBJ1-5	many	-	TGCAGTGCTAGCGAGGGTTTAGTCAATCAGCCCCAGCATTTT	CSASEGLVNQPQHF
TRBV11-2	TRBJ2-2	many	TRBD1	TGTGCCAGCAGCCCAATACCCTCCGGGACAGGGGGGTCCGGGGAGCTGTTTTTT	CASSPIPSGTGGSGELFF
TRBV6-1	TRBJ1-2	many	-	TGTGCCAGCAGTGAATACAGATCCGTCTATGGCTACACCTTC	CASSEYRSVYGYTF
TRBV9	TRBJ1-1	many	-	TGTGCCAGCAGCTCCTCGGTAACTGAAGCTTTCTTT	CASSSSVTEAFF
TRBV4-1	TRBJ1-3	-	-	TGCGCCAGCAGCCAAATCGGCTCTGGAAACACCATATATTTT	CASSQIGSGNTIYF
TRBV6-1	TRBJ2-7	few	-	TGTGCCAGCACCCCCGCGGGTTCGGGTACCCTCTACGAGCAGTACTTC	CASTPAGSGTLYEQYF
TRBV7-2	TRBJ1-2	few	TRBD1	TGTGCCAGCAGCTTAGCGAGCGGGACAGGGGGCGGTCGGGGCTACACCTTC	CASSLASGTGGGRGYTF
TRBV13	TRBJ1-2	-	-	TGTGCCAGCAGCTTAAATGAACGTCTCTATGGCTACACCTTC	CASSLNERLYGYTF
TRBV7-8	TRBJ2-3	many	-	TGTGCCAGCAGCTTAGTAGATGAAGGGGGAGATACGCAGTATTTT	CASSLVDEGGDTQYF
TRBV2	TRBJ2-7	-	-	TGTGCCAGCAACAGCTACGAGCAGTACTTC	CASNSYEQYF
TRBV5-6	TRBJ1-3	-	-	TGTGCCAGCAGCTCGTGGGGGCTTGGAAACACCATATATTTT	CASSSWGLGNTIYF
TRBV6-1	TRBJ1-2	-	-	TGTGCCAGCAGTGAGAGGGGTATCGGCTACACCTTC	CASSERGIGYTF
TRBV9	TRBJ2-2	few	TRBD1	TGTGCCAGCAGCCCTCAGACAGGGTGGGGCGGGGAGCTGTTTTTT	CASSPQTGWGGELFF
TRBV18	TRBJ2-5	-	-	TGTGCCAGCTCACCCGGGACAAAGTACCAAGAGACCCAGTACTTC	CASSPGTKYQETQYF
TRBV24-1	TRBJ2-4	-	-	TGCGCCACCAGTGATTCCGGGGTTAACATTCAGTACTTC	CATSDSGVNIQYF
TRBV19	TRBJ1-1	few	-	TGTGCCAGTAGTACAAACTTGAACACTGAAGCTTTCTTT	CASSTNLNTEAFF
TRBV15	TRBJ1-1	few	-	TGTGCCACCGGACGGATGAACACTGAAGCTTTCTTT	CATGRMNTEAFF
TRBV15	TRBJ1-1	many	TRBD1	TGTGCCACCAGCGCCGACAGGGGTTCGCGCACTGAAGCTTTCTTT	CATSADRGSRTEAFF
TRBV10-3	TRBJ1-3	many	-	TGTGCCATCAGTGAGTCGAGAGGAAACACCATATATTTT	CAISESRGNTIYF
TRBV2	TRBJ2-2	many	TRBD1	TGTGCCAGCCGGACGGGACAGGGGCGGGCCGGGGAGCTGTTTTTT	CASRTGQGRAGELFF
TRBV6-7	TRBJ1-2	many	-	TGTGCCAGCAGTTACTCGAAGGAACTACCCCCAAAGTTCTATGGCTACACCTTC	CASSYSKELPPKFYGYTF
TRBV24-1	TRBJ2-7	many	TRBD1	TGTGCCACCAGTGGACAGGGCCTCGACGAGCAGTACTTC	CATSGQGLDEQYF
TRBV18	TRBJ1-2	-	-	TGTGCCAGCTCACCAGACAAATACTATGGCTACACCTTC	CASSPDKYYGYTF
TRBV11-2	TRBJ1-2	-	-	TGTGCCAGCAGCTTAGAGGCGGGTCGCAACTATGGCTACACCTTC	CASSLEAGRNYGYTF
TRBV6-5	TRBJ1-1	many	-	TGTGCCAGCAGTTCGGACGGGGGGCGAGGTGAAGCTTTCTTT	CASSSDGGRGEAFF
TRBV7-8	TRBJ2-7	many	TRBD1	TGTGCCAGCAGCGCTGTGGACAGGATGAACTACGAGCAGTACTTC	CASSAVDRMNYEQYF
TRBV29-1	TRBJ2-7	many	-	TGCAGCGTTGAGAGTAGGAGGGGAGAAAACGAGCAGTACTTC	CSVESRRGENEQYF
TRBV6-1	TRBJ2-7	many	-	TGTGCCAGCACCGACAGTACTAGCGAGCAGTACTTC	CASTDSTSEQYF
TRBV7-3	TRBJ1-1	-	-	TGTGCCAGCAGCTCGACAGTGTTCACTGAAGCTTTCTTT	CASSSTVFTEAFF
TRBV27	TRBJ2-5	few	TRBD2	TGTGCCAGCAGCTTCTCCGGCGGGGGGGCAAGCCCCCCGAACTTC	CASSFSGGGASPPNF
TRBV6-5	TRBJ1-2	many	-	TGTGCCAGCAGCCCACAAGGGTGGGGGCTTGTTGCTGGCTACACCTTC	CASSPQGWGLVAGYTF
TRBV12-3/TRBV12-4	TRBJ1-6	many	TRBD1	TGTGCCAGCAGTTTCGACAGGGACTCACCCCTCCACTTT	CASSFDRDSPLHF
TRBV28	TRBJ1-1	many	-	TGTGCCAGCAGGACTGTAGGTGGATCCACTGAAGCTTTCTTT	CASRTVGGSTEAFF
TRBV19	TRBJ1-1	-	-	TGTGCCAGTAGTGTCTACAGGGACACTGAAGCTTTCTTT	CASSVYRDTEAFF
TRBV27	TRBJ2-5	many	-	TGTGCCAGCAGTTTATCGACCACCCACGAGACCCAGTACTTC	CASSLSTTHETQYF